This T cell receptor (beta chain) was profiled in a study of cytomegalovirus exposure and HLA in healthy donors. Germline lookup yields CDR1 SGHDT and CDR2 YYEEEE. Trimming took 0 bases from V and 4 from J, leaving 11 bases between them. The CDR3 sequence is 15 residues long. A multiplex PCR was run with 60 Vbeta primers and 13 Jbeta primers. The data were produced by immunoSEQ multiplex PCR, yet TCRdb's version contains in-frame clones alone and is incomplete. The sample includes approximately 200,000 clones, around 77% of them seen just once. The sequencing sample was made of PBMCs. This TCR was recovered from a woman between 18 and 30 years old in good health and CMV-seronegative. This chain links TRBV5-6 with TRBJ1-3; possibly TRBD1 for D (5 bases). Here the CDR3 reads CASSLGQNRGNTIYF. The CDR3 DNA follows: TGTGCCAGCAGCTTGGGACAGAATAGGGGAAACACCATATATTTT.